The 2 T cell receptor beta chains given below trace back to one sample, sequenced in a study of cytomegalovirus exposure and HLA in healthy donors. The PCR ran on 60 Vbeta and 13 Jbeta primers. This table comes from immunoSEQ multiplex PCR, and its TCRdb copy is limited to in-frame clones, with some not included. Of some 80,000 clones detected, about 80% appear once; the ten largest clones hold around 3.6%. Material for sequencing was PBMCs. The receptors here all came from a man aged 35-49 years in good health and CMV-seronegative.

V gene TRBV30 combines with J gene TRBJ2-1, with a possible D match to TRBD1 (5 bases). The CDR3 has 14 amino acids. Germline CDR1 GTSNPN, CDR2 SVGIG (reference sequence). V was clipped by 2 bases and J by 8 bases, with 16 bases between them. The chain's CDR3 is CAWSFGGRADEQFF. CDR3 DNA: TGTGCCTGGAGTTTCGGTGGCAGGGCGGATGAGCAGTTCTTC.

This chain joins TRBV5-5 and TRBJ2-3, with 10 bases identical to TRBD2. The CDR3 loop spans 16 amino acids. CDR1 is SGHKS and CDR2 is YYEKEE in the germline V gene (reference sequence). V lost 0 bases to trimming and J lost 1 base; unmatched junction nucleotides: 2. This CDR3 is CASSLGTSGGTDTQYF. In DNA form, the CDR3 reads TGTGCCAGCAGCTTGGGGACTAGCGGTGGCACAGATACGCAGTATTTT.